Sequencing of this T cell receptor (beta chain) was carried out in a study of blood T cell repertoires in COVID-19. There are 14 residues in the CDR3. Germline CDR1 reads SGHAT; CDR2 reads FQNNGV. The V and J ends lost 2 bases and 4 bases respectively, with 9 bases between them. TCRdb's copy holds only in-frame clones and misses some; the assay was immunoSEQ multiplex PCR. The table has about 100,000 clones, roughly nine tenths seen once; the top ten hold 2.1%. The TCR was taken from a man in his forties or fifties with active COVID-19. The chain is built from TRBV11-2 and TRBJ2-1; a possible D gene is TRBD2 (5 bases). The sample comprised peripheral blood. CDR3 DNA sequence: TGTGCCAGCAGCTTACGGGATCTATACAATGAGCAGTTCTTC. Protein sequence: CASSLRDLYNEQFF. The whole variable domain, filled in from reference TRBV11-2 and TRBJ2-1, reads EAGVAQSPRYKIIEKRQSVAFWCNPISGHATLYWYQQILGQGPKLLIQFQNNGVVDDSQLPKDRFSAERLKGVDSTLKIQPAKLEDSAVYLCASSLRDLYNEQFFGPGTRLTVL.